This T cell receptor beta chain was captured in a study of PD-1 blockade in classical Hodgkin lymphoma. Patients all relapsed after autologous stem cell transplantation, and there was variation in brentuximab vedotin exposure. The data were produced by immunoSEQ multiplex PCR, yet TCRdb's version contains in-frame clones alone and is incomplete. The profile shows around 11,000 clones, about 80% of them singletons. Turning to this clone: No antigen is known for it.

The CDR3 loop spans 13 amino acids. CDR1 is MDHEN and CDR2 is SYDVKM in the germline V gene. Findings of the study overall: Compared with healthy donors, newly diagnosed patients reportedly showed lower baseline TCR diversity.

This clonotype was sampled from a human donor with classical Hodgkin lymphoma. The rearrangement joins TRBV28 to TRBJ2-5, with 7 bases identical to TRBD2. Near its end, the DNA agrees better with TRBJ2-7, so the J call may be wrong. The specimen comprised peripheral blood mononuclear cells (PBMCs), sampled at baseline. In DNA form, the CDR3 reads TGTGCCAGCAGGGGAGGGACTCTCTACGAGCAGTACTTC. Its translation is CASRGGTLYEQYF.